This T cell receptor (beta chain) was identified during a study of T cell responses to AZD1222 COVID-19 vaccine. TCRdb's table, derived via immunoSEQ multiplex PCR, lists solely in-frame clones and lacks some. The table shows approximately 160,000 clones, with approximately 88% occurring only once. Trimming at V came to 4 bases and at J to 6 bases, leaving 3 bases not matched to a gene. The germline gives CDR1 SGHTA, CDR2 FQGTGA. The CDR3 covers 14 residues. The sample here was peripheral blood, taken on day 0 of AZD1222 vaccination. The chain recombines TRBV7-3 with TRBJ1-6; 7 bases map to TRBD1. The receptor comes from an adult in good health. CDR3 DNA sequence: TGTGCCAGCAGCTCGGGACAGTTTAATTCACCCCTCCACTTT. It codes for CASSSGQFNSPLHF.